This T cell receptor beta chain stems from a study of PD-L1 blockade in urothelial cancer. The study's findings and limits: Clones that were tumor-associated expanded more in the blood of durable-benefit patients at 3 weeks.

Patients had urothelial carcinoma that was locally advanced or metastatic. Each PCR contained spiked-in synthetic TCR analog templates. Libraries were prepared by immunoSEQ multiplex PCR; TCRdb keeps only in-frame clonotypes and omits some of them. The table includes some 20,000 clones, around nine tenths detected once. This clone appeared a few times. Its antigen is undetermined. The source was PBMCs, collected around atezolizumab (anti-PD-L1) treatment. This clonotype originated in a man aged 50-59 years with urothelial cancer.

CDR3 sequence: CASSGVGLYEQYF. CDR3 bases: TGTGCCAGCAGCGGAGTGGGGCTTTACGAGCAGTACTTC. The V gene is TRBV2, the J gene TRBJ2-7; TRBD1 might be the D (5 bases). This CDR3 region has 13 residues. Germline CDR1 is SNHLY and CDR2 is FYNNEI. V was pared by 6 bases and J by 4 bases, with 13 bases between. Variable domain in full (rest from reference TRBV2 and TRBJ2-7): EPEVTQTPSHQVTQMGQEVILRCVPISNHLYFYWYRQILGQKVEFLVSFYNNEISEKSEIFDDQFSVERPDGSNFTLKIRSTKLEDSAMYFCASSGVGLYEQYFGPGTRLTVT.